These T cell receptor beta chains were read from a single sample in a study of cytomegalovirus exposure and HLA in healthy donors. This table comes from immunoSEQ multiplex PCR, and its TCRdb copy is limited to in-frame clones, with some not included. Here the sample spans roughly 140,000 clones, approximately 72% being singletons. The source material was PBMCs. The receptors were sampled from a man aged 35 to 55 in good health and CMV-seronegative. Both conserved end residues are part of each CDR3. D genes are given only for firm matches. Clone size is not always given. Where it is, it says once, few, many or a class for expanded clones.

>TRBJ2-5|TRBV7-6|TRBD2|-
TGTGCCAGCAGCTCGGGACTACCGCAAGAGACCCAGTACTTC
CASSSGLPQETQYF
>TRBJ1-3|TRBV6-5|TRBD1|-
TGTGCCAGCCGCGACAGGGAGCGCGACACCATATATTTT
CASRDRERDTIYF
>TRBJ2-7|TRBV7-9|TRBD1|-
TGTTCCAGCAGCCCATACGGGACAGGGGGTGGCTACGAGCAGTACTTC
CSSSPYGTGGGYEQYF
>TRBJ2-2|TRBV7-6|-|few
TGTGCCAGCAGCTCCTCCCTGGCAGGGGACACCGGGGAGCTGTTTTTT
CASSSSLAGDTGELFF
>TRBJ2-7|TRBV7-6|-|-
TGTGCCAGCAGCTTATCCGGGAGTGGTCCCTACGAGCAGTACTTC
CASSLSGSGPYEQYF
>TRBJ2-7|TRBV9|TRBD2|-
TGTGCCAGCAGCGTAGGACTAGCGGGAGTTTACGAGCAGTACTTC
CASSVGLAGVYEQYF
>TRBJ1-2|TRBV10-2|-|-
TGCGCCAGCAGGGACAGCGGCTACACCTTC
CASRDSGYTF
>TRBJ1-2|TRBV4-1|-|-
TGCGCCAGCAGCCAGTTGGATCAGGGTCCTTATGGCTACACCTTC
CASSQLDQGPYGYTF
>TRBJ1-1|TRBV10-3|-|-
TGTGCCATCGCTCCAGGCAGGGCGGCCACTGAAGCTTTCTTT
CAIAPGRAATEAFF
>TRBJ2-4|TRBV12-5|TRBD2|-
TGTGCTAGTGGTTTGGGACAGGAGCGGACTAGCGGGAGCCACATTCAGTACTTC
CASGLGQERTSGSHIQYF
>TRBJ1-4|TRBV30|-|-
TGTGCCTGGGGACCAGGGATAGCTAATGAAAAACTGTTTTTT
CAWGPGIANEKLFF
>TRBJ1-4|TRBV28|-|-
TGTGCCAGCAGTATCTCGACGGCCTGGAGAAAACTGTTTTTT
CASSISTAWRKLFF
>TRBJ1-3|TRBV5-4|-|few
TGTGCCAGCAGCTTGGATAGCGGAATCTCTGGAAACACCATATATTTT
CASSLDSGISGNTIYF
>TRBJ1-4|TRBV5-1|-|few
TGCGCCAGCAGCCCGTACAGTGCAACTAATGAAAAACTGTTTTTT
CASSPYSATNEKLFF